One and the same sample provided the 18 T cell receptor beta chains below, sequenced in a study of blood T cell repertoires in COVID-19. Clones were sequenced by immunoSEQ multiplex PCR, and TCRdb holds only the in-frame ones, with some missing. The sample carries about 78,000 clones, over 75% recorded once. Sequenced input: peripheral blood. These receptors all come from a human donor in a cohort sampled during active COVID-19.

The CDR3 DNA is TGCGCCAGCAGCTTGTGGGCAGGTGGGAACACTGAAGCTTTCTTT. Translating gives CASSLWAGGNTEAFF. The chain has TRBV5-1 and TRBJ1-1; no clear D. CDR1 is SGHRS, CDR2 YFSETQ, per germline. The CDR3 has 15 residues. The germline V and J ends were trimmed by 1 base and 1 base, with 11 bases remaining between them.

V and J are TRBV27 and TRBJ1-6; D gene unclear. Germline CDR1 MNHEY, CDR2 SMNVEV (reference sequence). This CDR3 has 17 residues. V lost 1 base and J 10 bases, leaving 20 bases between the germline ends. The CDR3 coding sequence is TGTGCCAGCAGTTTATTTGGGTTCGATGCCTCGGGATCACCCCTCCACTTT. It is translated as CASSLFGFDASGSPLHF.

V usage is TRBV7-9 and J usage is TRBJ2-7; a weak D match, TRBD2 (5 bases). The CDR3 extends over 16 amino acids. Germline CDR1 SEHNR, CDR2 FQNEAQ (reference sequence). With 1 base removed from V and 2 bases from J, the gap between germline ends came to 15 bases. The CDR3 loop reads CASSLGPGVGPYEQYF. DNA for the CDR3: TGTGCCAGCAGCTTAGGGCCCGGGGTTGGGCCCTACGAGCAGTACTTC.

This clone was recorded a few times. This chain uses TRBV11-3 with TRBJ1-1, with 7 bases aligning to TRBD1. The CDR3 loop spans 16 amino acids. V lost 5 bases, J lost 6 bases, and 15 bases stayed unmatched. CDR1 and CDR2 (germline): SGHNT, YENEEA. The DNA of the CDR3 is TGTGCCAGCAGCCACCTTTACAGGGGTTTAGGGGCTGAAGCTTTCTTT. This translates into CASSHLYRGLGAEAFF.

V gene TRBV7-3 combines with J gene TRBJ1-5, with unresolved D. V lost 1 base to trimming and J lost 5 bases, with 6 bases between them. Germline lookup yields CDR1 SGHTA and CDR2 FQGTGA. The CDR3 has 13 amino acids. The CDR3 spells CASSLRRDQPQHF. In DNA, the CDR3 is TGTGCCAGCAGCTTAAGACGGGATCAGCCCCAGCATTTT.

The chain combines TRBV7-4 with TRBJ1-5; 8 nucleotides align to TRBD1. After removal of 4 bases from V and 7 bases from J, the junction contained 9 bases not matched to a gene. CDR1 and CDR2 (germline): SGHVT, SQSDAQ. The CDR3 has 15 amino acids. Here the CDR3 reads CASSCGQGSQQPQHF. The CDR3 DNA is TGTGCCAGCAGCTGTGGACAGGGATCGCAACAGCCCCAGCATTTT.

The J gene is TRBJ2-1, the V gene TRBV5-4; 9 positions agree with TRBD1. The germline V gene has CDR1 SGHNT and CDR2 YYREEE (reference sequence). V shed 3 bases, J shed 6 bases, and the junction held 10 bases outside the gene matches. CDR3 length: 16 residues. Here the CDR3 DNA reads TGTGCCAGCAGCTCCGACCGGGACAGGGCGGTCAATGAGCAGTTCTTC. Translating it yields CASSSDRDRAVNEQFF.

The CDR3 region is CASSPAGRLAGANTDTQYF. The CDR3 bases are TGCGCCAGCAGCCCTGCAGGGAGACTAGCGGGGGCCAATACAGATACGCAGTATTTT. The chain has TRBV5-1 and TRBJ2-3, with TRBD2 identical over 12 bases. This CDR3 is 19 amino acids long. V trimming: 4 bases; J trimming: 3 bases; junction bases outside the gene matches: 15. Germline V gene lookup returns CDR1 SGHRS and CDR2 YFSETQ.

The V and J genes are TRBV2 and TRBJ2-3; tentatively, D is TRBD1 (7 bases). The length of the CDR3 is 15 residues. CDR1 is SNHLY, CDR2 FYNNEI, per germline. With 8 bases removed from V and 6 bases from J, the gap between germline ends came to 21 bases. CDR3 DNA sequence: TGTGCCAGCCTAAGTCAGGGGGGCGGCGGGGATACGCAGTATTTT. This sequence encodes CASLSQGGGGDTQYF.

This chain joins TRBV11-2 and TRBJ1-2, with D possibly TRBD1 on 6 matching bases. The CDR3 is made up of 15 amino acids. V lost 5 bases, J lost 0 bases, and 13 bases lay in between. From germline, CDR1 is SGHAT and CDR2 FQNNGV. CDR3 bases: TGTGCCAGCAGCCAACAGGGAGGGTCTAACTATGGCTACACCTTC. Translation gives CASSQQGGSNYGYTF.

This chain connects TRBV7-2 to TRBJ2-7; 10 positions agree with TRBD2. With V trimmed by 1 base and J by 6 bases, 3 bases remained unmatched. CDR1 and CDR2 from the germline V gene are SGHTA and FQGNSA. The CDR3 has 14 amino acids. CDR3 DNA: TGTGCCAGCAGCTTAGAGTCTAGCGGGAGCGAGCAGTACTTC. This codes for CASSLESSGSEQYF.

The rearrangement joins TRBV15 to TRBJ1-2; the match to TRBD1 covers 8 bases. Germline V gene sequence: CDR1 LNHNV, CDR2 YYDKDF (reference sequence). The CDR3 runs 15 residues. V shed 5 bases, J shed 4 bases, and the junction held 9 bases outside the gene matches. This chain's CDR3 is CATSSQKGQAYGYTF. For the CDR3, the DNA is TGTGCCACCAGCTCGCAGAAGGGACAGGCCTATGGCTACACCTTC.

The chain joins TRBV21-1 to TRBJ2-7; TRBD2 is the table's D call and was not checked against the DNA. TRBV21-1 is shown as a pseudogene. The CDR3 runs 17 residues. CDR3: CASSLPRGLRRDYEQYF. The CDR3, as DNA: TGTGCCAGCAGCCTCCCCCGGGGACTCCGAAGAGACTACGAGCAGTACTTC.

The V and J genes are TRBV5-6 and TRBJ2-5; D might be TRBD2 (5 bases). Trimming removed 0 bases at V and 5 bases at J, with 11 bases between. In germline, CDR1 is SGHDT, CDR2 YYEEEE. This CDR3 has 14 amino acids. The CDR3 region is CASSLAGSGETQYF. DNA of the CDR3: TGTGCCAGCAGCTTGGCGGGGTCGGGGGAGACCCAGTACTTC.

CDR3 residues: CASSVARGYEQYF. For the CDR3, the DNA is TGTGCCAGCAGTGTCGCCAGGGGCTACGAGCAGTACTTC. This chain connects TRBV28 to TRBJ2-7; D is perhaps TRBD1 (6 bases). The CDR3 covers 13 residues. Germline V gives CDR1 MDHEN, CDR2 SYDVKM. V was trimmed by 5 bases and J by 3 bases, leaving 11 bases between them.

This clone has a handful of counts. The chain carries TRBV2 and TRBJ2-1; a possible D gene is TRBD1 (6 bases). The length of the CDR3 is 13 residues. V was shortened by 8 bases and J by 7 bases, with 15 bases between the two germline ends. CDR1 and CDR2 (germline): SNHLY, FYNNEI. The CDR3 DNA reads TGTGCCAGCGCACAGGGAAGGGCGAATGAGCAGTTCTTC. It codes for CASAQGRANEQFF.

This chain connects TRBV6-2 or TRBV6-3 to TRBJ2-3; D call uncertain. The CDR3 contains 14 residues. Deletions cut 0 bases from V and 3 bases from J, with 7 bases between. The germline V gene encodes CDR1 MNHEY and CDR2 SVGEGT. The CDR3 nucleotides are TGTGCCAGCAGTTACTCGATAGTGACAGATACGCAGTATTTT. It encodes CASSYSIVTDTQYF.

This chain uses TRBV7-2 with TRBJ2-7; no clear D. The germline V gene has CDR1 SGHTA and CDR2 FQGNSA. The CDR3 is made up of 15 amino acids. Between the trimmed V and J ends, which lost 1 base and 0 bases, there was a span of 10 bases. CDR3 DNA sequence: TGTGCCAGCAGCTTAGGTGTACAGAGCTCCTACGAGCAGTACTTC. Protein product: CASSLGVQSSYEQYF.